This T cell receptor (beta chain) was identified in a study of T cell responses to AZD1222 COVID-19 vaccine. Study summary: Pooled in the analysis were second doses at about 4 or about 12 weeks.

The CDR3 runs to 16 residues. Method: immunoSEQ multiplex PCR; TCRdb's copy keeps in-frame clones and lacks some. The sample contains roughly 150,000 clones, about 92% of which appear only once. Study-wide points: Spike-specific TCR breadth and depth rose after two AZD1222 doses. The span of vaccine-associated CD4 TCRs extended across spike, with dominance at 160-218 and 743-854. Clonal diversity was possibly underestimated, and the donors were mostly white British, with more females.

Concerning this clone: The target antigen is unknown.

The sequences come from peripheral blood, collected on day 0 of AZD1222 vaccination. V gene TRBV21-1 combines with J gene TRBJ2-3. TRBV21-1 is a pseudogene locus. The TCR was taken from an adult in good health. CDR3 protein: CASTLIRKRWQDTQYF. The CDR3 DNA is TGTGCCAGCACCCTCATCCGGAAACGATGGCAAGATACGCAGTATTTT.